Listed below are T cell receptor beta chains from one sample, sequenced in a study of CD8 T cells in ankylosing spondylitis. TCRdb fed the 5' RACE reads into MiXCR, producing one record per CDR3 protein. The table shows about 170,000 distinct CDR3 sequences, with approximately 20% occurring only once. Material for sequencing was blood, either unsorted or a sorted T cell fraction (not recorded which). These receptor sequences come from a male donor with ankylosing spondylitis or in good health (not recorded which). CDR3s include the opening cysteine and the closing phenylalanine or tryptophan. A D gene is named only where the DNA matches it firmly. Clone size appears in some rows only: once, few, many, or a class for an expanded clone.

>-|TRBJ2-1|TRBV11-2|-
CASSFPDRTYEQFF
TGTGCCAGCAGCTTTCCCGACCGGACTTACGAGCAGTTCTTC
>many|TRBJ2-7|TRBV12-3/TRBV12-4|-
CASSLGAGAFEQYF
TGTGCCAGCAGTTTAGGGGCGGGGGCGTTCGAGCAGTACTTC
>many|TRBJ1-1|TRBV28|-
CASRLVPAEAFF
TGTGCCAGCAGGCTTGTCCCCGCTGAAGCTTTCTTT
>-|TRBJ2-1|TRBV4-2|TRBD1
CASSQRDGTGIYNEQFF
TGTGCCAGCAGCCAAAGGGACGGGACAGGGATCTACAATGAGCAGTTCTTC
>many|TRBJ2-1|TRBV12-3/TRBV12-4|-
CASSFSTGIGNEQFF
TGTGCCAGCAGTTTCAGCACGGGAATTGGGAATGAGCAGTTCTTC
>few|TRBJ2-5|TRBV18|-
CASSKDRETQYF
TGTGCCAGCTCAAAAGATCGGGAGACCCAGTACTTC
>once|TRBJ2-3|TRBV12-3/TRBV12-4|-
CARSMWEFADTQYF
TGTGCCAGAAGCATGTGGGAGTTTGCAGATACGCAGTATTTT
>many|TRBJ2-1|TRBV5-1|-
CASSLGGDISYNEQFF
TGCGCCAGCAGCTTGGGAGGAGACATTTCCTACAATGAGCAGTTCTTC
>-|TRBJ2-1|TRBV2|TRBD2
CASSGLAGEQFF
TGTGCCAGCAGTGGACTAGCGGGAGAGCAGTTCTTC
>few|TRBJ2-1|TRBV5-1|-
CASSLEAPPYNEQFF
TGCGCCAGCAGCTTGGAAGCGCCTCCCTACAATGAGCAGTTCTTC
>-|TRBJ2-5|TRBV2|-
CASSEVRGEETQYF
TGTGCCAGCAGTGAAGTCAGGGGGGAAGAGACCCAGTACTTC
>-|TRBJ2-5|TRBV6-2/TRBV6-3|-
CASRGRGTETQYF
TGTGCCAGCAGAGGACGGGGCACGGAGACCCAGTACTTC
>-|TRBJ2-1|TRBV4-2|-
CASSRELINEQFF
TGTGCCAGCAGCCGCGAACTAATTAATGAGCAGTTCTTC
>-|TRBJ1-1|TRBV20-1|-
CSASRRLDEAFF
TGCAGTGCTTCCCGCAGGCTTGACGAAGCTTTCTTT
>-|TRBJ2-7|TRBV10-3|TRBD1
CAISELGGSSYEQYF
TGTGCCATCAGTGAGCTAGGGGGCTCATCCTACGAGCAGTACTTC
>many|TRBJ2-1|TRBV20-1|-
CSARAGTRQDEQFF
TGCAGTGCTAGGGCCGGGACCCGCCAAGATGAGCAGTTCTTC
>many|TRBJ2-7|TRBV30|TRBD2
CAWSEGLAGVGDEQYF
TGTGCCTGGAGTGAGGGACTAGCGGGAGTGGGCGACGAGCAGTACTTC
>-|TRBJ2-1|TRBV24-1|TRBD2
CATEREGVNEQFF
TGTGCCACGGAGAGGGAGGGCGTCAATGAGCAGTTCTTC
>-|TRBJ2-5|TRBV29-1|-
CSVGGATETQYF
TGCAGCGTTGGAGGAGCGACAGAGACCCAGTACTTC
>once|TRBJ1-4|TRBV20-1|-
CSARGRGDLNEKLFF
TGCAGTGCTAGAGGGCGGGGAGACCTTAATGAAAAACTGTTTTTT
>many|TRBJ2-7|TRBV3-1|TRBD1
CASNPGQDFSYEQYF
TGTGCCAGCAACCCGGGACAGGACTTCTCGTACGAGCAGTACTTC
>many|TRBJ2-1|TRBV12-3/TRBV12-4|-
CASSLGITGNYEQFF
TGTGCCAGCAGTTTGGGGATTACAGGGAACTATGAGCAGTTCTTC
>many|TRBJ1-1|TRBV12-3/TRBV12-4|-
CASSPLVATEAFF
TGTGCCAGCAGTCCTCTTGTAGCAACTGAAGCTTTCTTT
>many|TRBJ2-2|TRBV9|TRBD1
CASSARGMGTGELFF
TGTGCCAGCAGCGCCAGGGGGATGGGCACCGGGGAGCTGTTTTTT
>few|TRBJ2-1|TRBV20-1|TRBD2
CSASVLAGEYNEQFF
TGCAGTGCTAGTGTATTAGCGGGAGAATACAATGAGCAGTTCTTC
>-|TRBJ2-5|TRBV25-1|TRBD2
CASSGRLAGEQETQYF
TGTGCCAGCAGTGGGAGACTAGCGGGAGAGCAAGAGACCCAGTACTTC
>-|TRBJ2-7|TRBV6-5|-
CASSTSLQYEQYF
TGTGCCAGCAGTACCTCGCTACAGTACGAGCAGTACTTC
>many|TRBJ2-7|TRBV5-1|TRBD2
CASSLTGLAGYEQYF
TGCGCCAGCAGCCTGACCGGACTAGCGGGGTACGAGCAGTACTTC
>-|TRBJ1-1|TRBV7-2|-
CASTPRFRASTEAFF
TGTGCCAGCACCCCCAGGTTCAGGGCCTCTACTGAAGCTTTCTTT
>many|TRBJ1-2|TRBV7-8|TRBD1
CASSITGTVGYGYTF
TGTGCCAGCAGCATTACCGGGACAGTGGGTTATGGCTACACCTTC
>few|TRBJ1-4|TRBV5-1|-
CASSPEGKTEATNEKLFF
TGCGCCAGCAGCCCCGAGGGAAAGACCGAAGCAACTAATGAAAAACTGTTTTTT
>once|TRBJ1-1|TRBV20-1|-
CSATTGSTEAFF
TGCAGTGCAACCACAGGGAGTACTGAAGCTTTCTTT
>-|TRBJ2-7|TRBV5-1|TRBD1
CASSLATGGHEQYF
TGCGCCAGCAGCTTAGCGACAGGGGGCCACGAGCAGTACTTC
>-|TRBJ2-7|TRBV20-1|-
CSARGTNPYEQYF
TGCAGTGCTAGGGGTACCAATCCCTACGAGCAGTACTTC
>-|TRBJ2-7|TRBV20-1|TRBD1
CRRIRDRVHEQYF
TGCAGAAGGATCCGGGACAGGGTCCACGAGCAGTACTTC
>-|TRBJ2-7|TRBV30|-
CAWSVGSSYEQYF
TGTGCCTGGAGTGTGGGGAGCTCCTACGAGCAGTACTTC